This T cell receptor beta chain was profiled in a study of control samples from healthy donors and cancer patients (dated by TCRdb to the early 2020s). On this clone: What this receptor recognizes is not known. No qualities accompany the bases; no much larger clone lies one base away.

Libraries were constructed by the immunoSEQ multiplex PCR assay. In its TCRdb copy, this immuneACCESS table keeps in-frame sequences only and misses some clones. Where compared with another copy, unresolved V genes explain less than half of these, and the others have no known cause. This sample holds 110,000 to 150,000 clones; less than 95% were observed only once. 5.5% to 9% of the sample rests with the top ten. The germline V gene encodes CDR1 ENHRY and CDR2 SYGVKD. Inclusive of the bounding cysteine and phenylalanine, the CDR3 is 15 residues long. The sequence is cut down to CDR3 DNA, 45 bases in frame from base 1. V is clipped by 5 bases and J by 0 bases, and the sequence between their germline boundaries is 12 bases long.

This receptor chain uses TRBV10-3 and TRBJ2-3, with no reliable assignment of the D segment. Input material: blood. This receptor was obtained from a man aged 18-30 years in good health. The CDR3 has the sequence CAISLTSASTDTQYF. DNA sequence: TGTGCCATCAGTCTAACGTCTGCTAGCACAGATACGCAGTATTTT.